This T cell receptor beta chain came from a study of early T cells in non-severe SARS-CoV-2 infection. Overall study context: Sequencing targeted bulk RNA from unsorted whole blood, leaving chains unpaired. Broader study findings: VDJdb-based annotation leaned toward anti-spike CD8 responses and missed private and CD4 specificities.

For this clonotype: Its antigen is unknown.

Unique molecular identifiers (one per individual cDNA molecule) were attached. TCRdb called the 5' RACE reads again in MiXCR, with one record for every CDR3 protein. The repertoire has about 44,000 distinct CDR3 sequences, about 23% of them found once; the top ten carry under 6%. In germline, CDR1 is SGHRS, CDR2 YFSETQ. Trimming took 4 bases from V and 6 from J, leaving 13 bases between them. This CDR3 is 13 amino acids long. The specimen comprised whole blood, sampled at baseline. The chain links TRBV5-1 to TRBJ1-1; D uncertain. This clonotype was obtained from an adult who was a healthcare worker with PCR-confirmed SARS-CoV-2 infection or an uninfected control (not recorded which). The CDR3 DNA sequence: TGCGCCAGCAGCCCCACCAAGGGAGCTGAAGCTTTCTTT. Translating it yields CASSPTKGAEAFF.